This TCR beta chain was sequenced during a study of blood T cell repertoires in COVID-19. As processed by the authors: Researchers report that nucleated cell counts were estimated from reference gene primer amplification. The table came from immunoSEQ multiplex PCR; TCRdb's copy has only in-frame clones and leaves some out. Clone size and the V and J calls come from that table; the DNA yielded D and trimming. Found here are roughly 380,000 clones, about nine tenths of them singletons; the top ten hold 0.85% to 1.3%. Germline CDR1 and CDR2: SGHTA and FQGNSA. This CDR3 spans 16 amino acids. J gave up 0 bases and V 4 bases, and 3 bases lay outside the gene matches.

The sequencing sample was made of PBMCs or T cells enriched from blood (not recorded which). The chain combines TRBV7-2 with TRBJ2-3, with 11 nucleotides matching TRBD2. This TCR was sampled from a woman in her 30s who had been exposed to COVID-19. The CDR3 bases are TGTGCCAGCAGCTCCCCTAGCGGGAGGAGCACAGATACGCAGTATTTT. Residues: CASSSPSGRSTDTQYF.